These 15 T cell receptor beta chains share one sample of origin, sequenced in a study of shared clonotypes between healthy human individuals. Terminally differentiated effector memory CD45RA+ cells were left out of the naive CD8 fraction, which was CD45RO-negative and positively selected for CCR7. Here immunoSEQ multiplex PCR was the method, and the copy in TCRdb shows in-frame clones only, minus some. The data hold millions of clones, with roughly 91% observed a single time. Sequencing was performed on naive CD8+ T cells from PBMCs. Receptors originate from a man aged 18 to 30 in good health. Some clones in this sample may be carry-over from other donors' samples.

This chain links TRBV7-8 with TRBJ1-1; D may be TRBD1 (6 bases). Trimming cost V 3 bases and J 4 bases, with 18 bases left between them. The CDR3 totals 16 residues. Germline CDR1 SGHVS, CDR2 FQNEAQ. The CDR3 sequence: CASSFQQGGCGTEAFF. CDR3 bases: TGTGCCAGCAGCTTTCAACAGGGAGGTTGTGGCACTGAAGCTTTCTTT. Complete variable domain (other parts from reference TRBV7-8 and TRBJ1-1): GAGVSQSPRYKVAKRGQDVALRCDPISGHVSLFWYQQALGQGPEFLTYFQNEAQLDKSGLPSDRFFAERPEGSVSTLKIQRTQQEDSAVYLCASSFQQGGCGTEAFFGQGTRLTVV.

This chain connects TRBV7-2 to TRBJ2-1, with D unclear. This CDR3 has 11 residues. V shed 6 bases and J shed 7 bases, with 7 bases lying between them. Looked up from germline, CDR1 is SGHTA and CDR2 is FQGNSA. Here the CDR3 reads CASRYINEQFF. CDR3 DNA: TGTGCCAGCAGGTATATAAATGAGCAGTTCTTC.

The rearrangement joins TRBV28 to TRBJ2-1, with D perhaps matching TRBD2 (5 bases). Germline V gene data show CDR1 as MDHEN and CDR2 as SYDVKM. The V end lost 7 bases, the J end lost 7 bases, and 17 bases lay between the germline ends. The CDR3 has 14 amino acids. This CDR3 reads CASTSGLKENEQFF. DNA for the CDR3: TGTGCCAGCACCTCCGGACTGAAGGAGAATGAGCAGTTCTTC.

V is TRBV11-2 and J is TRBJ2-1, with 7 bases aligning to TRBD2. The CDR3 has 15 residues. Losses at the gene ends were 5 bases for V and 2 bases for J; bases not matched to a gene: 6. Germline assignment: CDR1 SGHAT and CDR2 FQNNGV. Written as DNA, the CDR3 is TGTGCCAGCAGCCCGCGGGGAGGGACCTACAATGAGCAGTTCTTC. Its translation: CASSPRGGTYNEQFF.

Only one count was recorded for this clone. The same CDR3 is also encoded by other DNA sequences in this sample. The chain joins TRBV29-1 to TRBJ1-2, with D possibly being TRBD1 (6 bases). V lost 5 bases to trimming and J lost 4 bases, with 8 bases between them. The CDR3 contains 11 residues. CDR1 is SQVTM and CDR2 is ANQGSEA in the germline V gene. CDR3 coding DNA: TGCAGCGTTCAAGGGGGCTATGGCTACACCTTC. This sequence encodes CSVQGGYGYTF.

CDR3 sequence: CASSFRGHNEQFF. CDR3 sequence (DNA): TGTGCCAGCAGTTTTAGGGGGCACAATGAGCAGTTCTTC. The chain has TRBV27 and TRBJ2-1; 7 bases are a match to TRBD1. The length of the CDR3 is 13 residues. V dropped 3 bases and J dropped 5; count of bases not matched to a gene: 1. The germline V gene encodes CDR1 MNHEY and CDR2 SMNVEV (reference sequence).

J is TRBJ2-1 and V is TRBV11-3; a weak D match, TRBD2 (5 bases). Trimming took off 4 bases at V and 6 bases at J, with 13 bases between the two ends. The CDR3 is made up of 14 amino acids. CDR1 and CDR2 (germline): SGHNT, YENEEA. CDR3 bases: TGTGCCAGCAGCTCGAAAGAACTAGGCAATGAGCAGTTCTTC. Its protein product is CASSSKELGNEQFF.

The rearrangement links TRBV28 to TRBJ2-2; 8 bases match TRBD2. The ends lost 4 bases at V and 4 bases at J; junction bases unmatched: 11. Germline V gene sequence: CDR1 MDHEN, CDR2 SYDVKM. The length of the CDR3 is 17 residues. CDR3 sequence: CASSSSGRRFRTGELFF. The CDR3 DNA follows: TGTGCCAGCAGTTCCAGCGGGAGAAGGTTCCGCACCGGGGAGCTGTTTTTT. Filled out from reference TRBV28 and TRBJ2-2, the complete variable domain reads DVKVTQSSRYLVKRTGEKVFLECVQDMDHENMFWYRQDPGLGLRLIYFSYDVKMKEKGDIPEGYSVSREKKERFSLILESASTNQTSMYLCASSSSGRRFRTGELFFGEGSRLTVL.

This chain uses TRBV15 with TRBJ1-3; TRBD1 might be the D (6 bases). Germline CDR1 and CDR2: LNHNV and YYDKDF (reference sequence). This CDR3 comprises 19 residues. V lost 2 bases and J 4 bases, leaving 24 bases between the germline ends. The CDR3 DNA is TGTGCCACCAGCAGACAGGGGCCCGGACGGGAAGCGGACGGAAACACCATATATTTT. It translates to CATSRQGPGREADGNTIYF.

Worth noting for this clone: Other nucleotide sequences from this sample produce the same CDR3. The chain carries TRBV27 and TRBJ2-1; D may be TRBD1 (6 bases). Trimming took 2 bases from V and 4 from J, leaving 9 bases between them. Germline CDR1 is MNHEY and CDR2 is SMNVEV (reference sequence). CDR3 size: 14 residues. The CDR3 nucleotides are TGTGCCAGCAGTTTAGCCGGGACATACAATGAGCAGTTCTTC. Translated: CASSLAGTYNEQFF.

J is TRBJ2-7 and V is TRBV27, with 9 nucleotides matching TRBD1. The germline V gene encodes CDR1 MNHEY and CDR2 SMNVEV (reference sequence). This CDR3 is built from 17 residues. V shed 4 bases, J shed 4 bases, and the junction held 14 bases outside the gene matches. The CDR3 DNA follows: TGTGCCAGCAGTTCTACTCGATCAACAGGGGGCAGGTACGAGCAGTACTTC. This encodes CASSSTRSTGGRYEQYF.

V and J are TRBV21-1 and TRBJ2-1; the table's D call, TRBD2, has no DNA check behind it. TRBV21-1 is assigned pseudogene status. There are 13 residues in the CDR3. The CDR3 nucleotides are TGTGCCAGCAGCAAAGACGCGGGAAGTGAGCAGTTCTTC. Translation gives CASSKDAGSEQFF.

V gene TRBV27 combines with J gene TRBJ2-2; the match to TRBD2 covers 8 bases. Looked up from germline, CDR1 is MNHEY and CDR2 is SMNVEV (reference sequence). The CDR3 is 19 residues long. V trimming: 1 base; J trimming: 6 bases; junction bases outside the gene matches: 16. The CDR3 sequence is CASSLYPPSGPAGAGELFF. The CDR3 nucleotides read TGTGCCAGCAGTTTATACCCCCCTAGCGGGCCCGCGGGGGCCGGGGAGCTGTTTTTT.

This chain links TRBV19 with TRBJ2-7; 12 nucleotides align to TRBD2. The CDR3 runs to 14 residues. Trimming removed 4 bases from V and 4 bases from J; junction bases left unmatched: 2. Germline assignment: CDR1 LNHDA and CDR2 SQIVND (reference sequence). The CDR3 DNA reads as TGTGCCAGTAGTACGACTAGCGGGAGTTACGAGCAGTACTTC. Its protein product is CASSTTSGSYEQYF.

This rearrangement joins TRBV19 to TRBJ2-2; D possibly corresponds to TRBD2 (6 bases). V lost 5 bases and J lost 4, with 11 bases in between. CDR1 is LNHDA and CDR2 is SQIVND in the germline V gene (reference sequence). CDR3 size: 14 residues. CDR3 protein: CASSGHGGTGELFF. The CDR3 coding sequence is TGTGCCAGTAGTGGGCACGGGGGCACCGGGGAGCTGTTTTTT.